This is a list of T cell receptor beta chains from one sample in a study of blood T cell repertoires in COVID-19. Generated by immunoSEQ multiplex PCR, the TCRdb table keeps only in-frame clones and is missing some. The sample includes about 370,000 clones, 90% of them seen just once. Sequencing input: peripheral blood. These receptor sequences come from a young man with active or convalescent COVID-19. The CDR3 runs from the conserved cysteine through the conserved F or W. D genes are given only for firm matches. A row's size may be missing; if present it is once, few, many or a size class.

CDR3nt: TGTGCCAGCAGCCAGCGGGGGGGCCTCTACATTGAGCAGTTCTTC
CDR3aa: CASSQRGGLYIEQFF
d_gene: TRBD2
j_gene: TRBJ2-1
abundance: NA
v_gene: TRBV7-3

CDR3nt: TGCGCCAGCAGCTTGTCGTCAGGGAACACTGAAGCTTTCTTT
CDR3aa: CASSLSSGNTEAFF
d_gene: NA
j_gene: TRBJ1-1
abundance: NA
v_gene: TRBV5-1

CDR3nt: TGTGCCAGCAGTCCGGGACACAGACTCCACTTT
CDR3aa: CASSPGHRLHF
d_gene: NA
j_gene: TRBJ1-6
abundance: NA
v_gene: TRBV27

CDR3nt: TGTGCCAGCATAACGAGGGACAATGAGCAGTTCTTC
CDR3aa: CASITRDNEQFF
d_gene: NA
j_gene: TRBJ2-1
abundance: once
v_gene: TRBV6-5

CDR3nt: TGTGCCAGCAGCTTAACGCTCGGGTCGACAGATACGCAGTATTTT
CDR3aa: CASSLTLGSTDTQYF
d_gene: NA
j_gene: TRBJ2-3
abundance: NA
v_gene: TRBV7-3

CDR3nt: TGTGCCAGCAGCCCCGGGACTAGCGAGCAGTACTTC
CDR3aa: CASSPGTSEQYF
d_gene: TRBD2
j_gene: TRBJ2-7
abundance: NA
v_gene: TRBV28

CDR3nt: TGTGCCAGCAGCTTACCACAGGGGTACGAGCAGTACTTC
CDR3aa: CASSLPQGYEQYF
d_gene: TRBD1
j_gene: TRBJ2-7
abundance: few
v_gene: TRBV7-9

CDR3nt: TGCAGTGCTAGGACATTTGAAAAACTGTTTTTT
CDR3aa: CSARTFEKLFF
d_gene: NA
j_gene: TRBJ1-4
abundance: NA
v_gene: TRBV20-1

CDR3nt: TGCGCCAGCAGCCAAGATAGGGCAGGGTCTGGAAACACCATATATTTT
CDR3aa: CASSQDRAGSGNTIYF
d_gene: NA
j_gene: TRBJ1-3
abundance: NA
v_gene: TRBV4-1

CDR3nt: TGTGCCAGCAGCTCCCGGGACAGGGGGGTTTATGGCTACACCTTC
CDR3aa: CASSSRDRGVYGYTF
d_gene: TRBD1
j_gene: TRBJ1-2
abundance: few
v_gene: TRBV7-2

CDR3nt: TGTGCCATCGGTCGAGCGGGAGGGTCCTACGAGCAGTACTTC
CDR3aa: CAIGRAGGSYEQYF
d_gene: TRBD2
j_gene: TRBJ2-7
abundance: few
v_gene: TRBV10-3

CDR3nt: TGTGCCAGCAGGGTGGGAGACACGAACACTGAAGCTTTCTTT
CDR3aa: CASRVGDTNTEAFF
d_gene: NA
j_gene: TRBJ1-1
abundance: NA
v_gene: TRBV28

CDR3nt: TGTGCCAGCAGTTCCGGACAGGGAGGGAAGGTAAATAGCAATCAGCCCCAGCATTTT
CDR3aa: CASSSGQGGKVNSNQPQHF
d_gene: TRBD1
j_gene: TRBJ1-5
abundance: NA
v_gene: TRBV28

CDR3nt: TGTGCCAGCATCCTATCGGGAGACACTGGAAACACCATATATTTT
CDR3aa: CASILSGDTGNTIYF
d_gene: NA
j_gene: TRBJ1-3
abundance: NA
v_gene: TRBV28

CDR3nt: TGTGCCAGCTCACCACAGGACAGAAACTATGGCTACACCTTC
CDR3aa: CASSPQDRNYGYTF
d_gene: NA
j_gene: TRBJ1-2
abundance: NA
v_gene: TRBV18

CDR3nt: TGTGCCTCCGCGGCTAGCGATCTATACGAGCAGTACTTC
CDR3aa: CASAASDLYEQYF
d_gene: NA
j_gene: TRBJ2-7
abundance: NA
v_gene: TRBV10-3

CDR3nt: TGTGCCAGCAGCTTGGGACTAGCGGGAGTATTGCCAGATACGCAGTATTTT
CDR3aa: CASSLGLAGVLPDTQYF
d_gene: TRBD2
j_gene: TRBJ2-3
abundance: NA
v_gene: TRBV7-8

CDR3nt: TGTGCCAGCAGATTAGCTCCCGGAAGGGGTGGCAATGAGCAGTTCTTC
CDR3aa: CASRLAPGRGGNEQFF
d_gene: NA
j_gene: TRBJ2-1
abundance: NA
v_gene: TRBV7-2

CDR3nt: TGTGCCAGCAGTTCGAGGAGACTAGCGGGGGAGAACACAGATACGCAGTATTTT
CDR3aa: CASSSRRLAGENTDTQYF
d_gene: TRBD2
j_gene: TRBJ2-3
abundance: NA
v_gene: TRBV28

CDR3nt: TGTGCCAGCAGCCCTGGTCGCGGGACCTACAATGAGCAGTTCTTC
CDR3aa: CASSPGRGTYNEQFF
d_gene: NA
j_gene: TRBJ2-1
abundance: NA
v_gene: TRBV7-3

CDR3nt: TGCGCCAGCAGCTTGGATTCTGCGGGGGCCTACGAGCAGTACTTC
CDR3aa: CASSLDSAGAYEQYF
d_gene: TRBD2
j_gene: TRBJ2-7
abundance: NA
v_gene: TRBV5-1

CDR3nt: TGCGCCAGCAGCCAAGGGGTGGTGGGCAGCAATCAGCCCCAGCATTTT
CDR3aa: CASSQGVVGSNQPQHF
d_gene: NA
j_gene: TRBJ1-5
abundance: NA
v_gene: TRBV4-1

CDR3nt: TGTGCCAGCAGCTTGAGGGGGTCCAATCAGCCCCAGCATTTT
CDR3aa: CASSLRGSNQPQHF
d_gene: NA
j_gene: TRBJ1-5
abundance: NA
v_gene: TRBV5-6

CDR3nt: TGTGCCAGTAAGAGGGACAGGGGGTCGTTAACCGGGGAGCTGTTTTTT
CDR3aa: CASKRDRGSLTGELFF
d_gene: TRBD1
j_gene: TRBJ2-2
abundance: NA
v_gene: TRBV19

CDR3nt: TGTGCCAGCAGCGTAGAACCCCCAGGACAGGGCCACACCGGGGAGCTGTTTTTT
CDR3aa: CASSVEPPGQGHTGELFF
d_gene: TRBD1
j_gene: TRBJ2-2
abundance: NA
v_gene: TRBV9

CDR3nt: TGTGCCAGCAGGATGACAGGAGTTTACACCGGGGAGCTGTTTTTT
CDR3aa: CASRMTGVYTGELFF
d_gene: NA
j_gene: TRBJ2-2
abundance: NA
v_gene: TRBV28

CDR3nt: TGCGCCAGCAGCGCGGGCGTCCGAGGAGAGGGAAACACCATATATTTT
CDR3aa: CASSAGVRGEGNTIYF
d_gene: NA
j_gene: TRBJ1-3
abundance: NA
v_gene: TRBV5-1

CDR3nt: TGTGCCACCAGTGATTTGTCAGTGACAAAACATACGCAGTATTTT
CDR3aa: CATSDLSVTKHTQYF
d_gene: NA
j_gene: TRBJ2-3
abundance: NA
v_gene: TRBV24-1

CDR3nt: TGTGCCAGCAGTGTATTAGCGGGGGGCGGGGAGACCCAGTACTTC
CDR3aa: CASSVLAGGGETQYF
d_gene: TRBD2
j_gene: TRBJ2-5
abundance: NA
v_gene: TRBV25-1

CDR3nt: TGTGCCAGCAGCCTTTGGTTAGCGGGGGCACAAGATACGCAGTATTTT
CDR3aa: CASSLWLAGAQDTQYF
d_gene: TRBD2
j_gene: TRBJ2-3
abundance: NA
v_gene: TRBV14

CDR3nt: TGTGCTAGCAGCTTAGGGGCTAGCGGGAGTGATGAGCAGTTCTTC
CDR3aa: CASSLGASGSDEQFF
d_gene: TRBD2
j_gene: TRBJ2-1
abundance: few
v_gene: TRBV7-7

CDR3nt: TGTGCCAGCAGCCTCGACATGGCGAACACCGGGGAGCTGTTTTTT
CDR3aa: CASSLDMANTGELFF
d_gene: NA
j_gene: TRBJ2-2
abundance: NA
v_gene: TRBV7-8

CDR3nt: TGCGCCAGCAGCTTGGCCACGGGACAGGCTAATGAAAAACTGTTTTTT
CDR3aa: CASSLATGQANEKLFF
d_gene: TRBD1
j_gene: TRBJ1-4
abundance: NA
v_gene: TRBV5-1

CDR3nt: TGTGCCAGCAGAAAGGAGGCAGGGGTGAGCACTGAAGCTTTCTTT
CDR3aa: CASRKEAGVSTEAFF
d_gene: NA
j_gene: TRBJ1-1
abundance: few
v_gene: TRBV21-1

CDR3nt: TGTGCCAGCAGTAACCGGGACATTAGCTCCTATAATTCACCCCTCCACTTT
CDR3aa: CASSNRDISSYNSPLHF
d_gene: NA
j_gene: TRBJ1-6
abundance: few
v_gene: TRBV27

CDR3nt: TGTGCCACCAGTGATGACGACAGGGTGAGTCGCTACACCTTC
CDR3aa: CATSDDDRVSRYTF
d_gene: TRBD1
j_gene: TRBJ1-2
abundance: NA
v_gene: TRBV24-1

CDR3nt: TGTGCCAGCAGCCAAGACTCTAGCGGGAGTTCCTACAATGAGCAGTTCTTC
CDR3aa: CASSQDSSGSSYNEQFF
d_gene: TRBD2
j_gene: TRBJ2-1
abundance: NA
v_gene: TRBV4-2

CDR3nt: TGTGCCAGTAGTATAGATCGTACGGGGTGGGCTCAGCCCCAGCATTTT
CDR3aa: CASSIDRTGWAQPQHF
d_gene: NA
j_gene: TRBJ1-5
abundance: NA
v_gene: TRBV19